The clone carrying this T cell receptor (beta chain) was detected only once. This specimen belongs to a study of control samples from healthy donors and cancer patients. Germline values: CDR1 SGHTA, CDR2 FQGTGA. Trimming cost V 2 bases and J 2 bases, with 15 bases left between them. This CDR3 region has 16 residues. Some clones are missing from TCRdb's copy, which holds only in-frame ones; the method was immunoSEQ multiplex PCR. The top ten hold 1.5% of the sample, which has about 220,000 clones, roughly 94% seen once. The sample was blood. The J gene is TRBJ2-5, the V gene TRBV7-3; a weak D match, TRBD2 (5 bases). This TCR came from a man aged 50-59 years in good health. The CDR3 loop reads CASSLGGSQRQETQYF. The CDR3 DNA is TGTGCCAGCAGCTTAGGCGGGTCCCAAAGACAAGAGACCCAGTACTTC.